The 14 T cell receptor beta chains listed next were all sequenced from one sample in a study of regulatory and conventional T cells in RAG deficiency. The sorted regulatory T cells were CD4+, CD25-high and CD127-low, with genomic DNA sequenced. Measured with immunoSEQ multiplex PCR; TCRdb has only the in-frame clones, and not every one. The sample lists some 28,000 clones, about 93% occurring once. The sample was also reused in another study, on regulatory T cells. That source notes: The PCR used 52 TRBV and 13 TRBJ primers.

The sequenced sample was Tregs sorted from blood. The receptors stem from a human donor in good health.

The chain recombines TRBV30 with TRBJ1-5, with D perhaps matching TRBD1 (5 bases). This CDR3 has 13 residues. V was cut by 5 bases and J by 3 bases, with 11 bases left in between. The germline V gene encodes CDR1 GTSNPN and CDR2 SVGIG (reference sequence). In DNA, the CDR3 is TGTGCCTGGGCTCAGGGTTACAATCAGCCCCAGCATTTT. Its protein product is CAWAQGYNQPQHF. Full variable domain (rest looked up from reference TRBV30 and TRBJ1-5): SQTIHQWPATLVQPVGSPLSLECTVEGTSNPNLYWYRQAAGRGLQLLFYSVGIGQISSEVPQNLSASRPQDRQFILSSKKLLLSDSGFYLCAWAQGYNQPQHFGDGTRLSIL.

The chain carries TRBV5-4 and TRBJ1-6, with TRBD1 identical over 7 bases. The CDR3 extends over 15 amino acids. Germline V lookup: CDR1 SGHNT, CDR2 YYREEE (reference sequence). Trimming took 6 bases from V and 6 from J; bases not matched to a gene: 9. This CDR3 is CASNRGGQPNSPLHF. The DNA of the CDR3 is TGTGCCAGCAATAGGGGGGGACAGCCTAATTCACCCCTCCACTTT.

This clone is deemed medium-sized (0.01 to 0.1%). The chain has TRBV7-9 and TRBJ2-1, with a tentative D call TRBD2 (5 bases). Per germline, CDR1 SEHNR and CDR2 FQNEAQ (reference sequence). V lost 0 bases and J lost 0, with 12 bases in between. CDR3 length: 17 amino acids. The CDR3 loop reads CASSLAAAAYSYNEQFF. Written as DNA, the CDR3 is TGTGCCAGCAGCTTAGCAGCGGCGGCCTACTCCTACAATGAGCAGTTCTTC.

The CDR3 protein is CASSRQGLRGTEAFF. CDR3 coding DNA: TGTGCCAGCAGTCGACAGGGGTTGCGGGGCACTGAAGCTTTCTTT. This chain joins TRBV11-3 and TRBJ1-1, with 8 bases fitting TRBD1. The V segment lost 6 bases and the J segment 4 bases; nucleotides outside the gene matches: 10. The germline gives CDR1 SGHNT, CDR2 YENEEA. This CDR3 comprises 15 residues.

This clone has more than one count but fewer than ten. CDR3 coding DNA: TGTGCCAGCTCACCCGAGACAGGGCACTATGGCTACACCTTC. Protein sequence: CASSPETGHYGYTF. The chain has TRBV18 and TRBJ1-2; 7 nucleotides agree with TRBD1. Germline-derived CDR1 and CDR2 are KGHSH and LQKENI. There are 14 residues in the CDR3. Trimming cost V 3 bases and J 3 bases; bases outside gene matches: 4.

The chain carries TRBV9 and TRBJ1-6; D not resolved. This CDR3 comprises 15 residues. In germline, CDR1 is SGDLS, CDR2 YYNGEE. The V end lost 0 bases, the J end lost 6 bases, and 10 bases lay between the germline ends. CDR3 bases: TGTGCCAGCAGCGTAGGCCCCGAGGGTAATTCACCCCTCCACTTT. Protein product: CASSVGPEGNSPLHF.

The chain employs TRBV5-8 and TRBJ2-3, with D perhaps given as TRBD1 or TRBD2 (5 bases each). This CDR3 has 16 residues. Germline lookup yields CDR1 SGHTS and CDR2 YDEGEE. Trimming stripped 4 bases from V and 1 base from J, with 16 bases between. Here the CDR3 reads CASSPLGEGGTDTQYF. The CDR3 nucleotides read TGTGCCAGCAGCCCCCTGGGGGAAGGGGGCACAGATACGCAGTATTTT. The variable domain in full, completed from reference TRBV5-8 and TRBJ2-3, reads EAGVTQSPTHLIKTRGQQATLRCSPISGHTSVYWYQQALGLGLQFLLWYDEGEERNRGNFPPRFSGRQFPNYSSELNVNALELEDSALYLCASSPLGEGGTDTQYFGPGTRLTVL.

The chain employs TRBV5-6 and TRBJ2-7; D is undetermined. Trimming removed 1 base at V and 3 bases at J, with 8 bases between. Germline lookup yields CDR1 SGHDT and CDR2 YYEEEE. The CDR3 spans 13 residues. CDR3 amino acids: CASSLQQFYEQYF. The DNA for the CDR3 is TGTGCCAGCAGCTTGCAGCAGTTCTACGAGCAGTACTTC. Together with reference TRBV5-6 and TRBJ2-7, the CDR3 gives the full variable domain: DAGVTQSPTHLIKTRGQQVTLRCSPKSGHDTVSWYQQALGQGPQFIFQYYEEEERQRGNFPDRFSGHQFPNYSSELNVNALLLGDSALYLCASSLQQFYEQYFGPGTRLTVT.

The CDR3 sequence is CAWSVFAGNTIYF. Here the CDR3 DNA reads TGTGCCTGGAGTGTGTTCGCTGGAAACACCATATATTTT. The chain is built from TRBV30 and TRBJ1-3; D not certain. With 0 bases removed from V and 2 bases from J, the gap between germline ends came to 5 bases. The CDR3 length is 13 residues. Germline V gives CDR1 GTSNPN, CDR2 SVGIG (reference sequence).

The chain employs TRBV19 and TRBJ1-1; D possibly corresponds to TRBD1 (6 bases). Trimming left V 3 bases short and J 10 bases short, with 9 bases between. The V gene's germline CDR1 is LNHDA and CDR2 SQIVND (reference sequence). CDR3 size: 11 residues. CDR3 DNA: TGTGCCAGTAGTATGGGACACGGAGCTTTCTTT. Translated: CASSMGHGAFF.

The chain recombines TRBV4-2 with TRBJ1-5; D not resolved. This CDR3 contains 15 residues. CDR1 is LGHNA and CDR2 is YNFKEQ in the germline V gene. V gave up 0 bases and J gave up 1 base, with 7 bases separating them. The CDR3 protein is CASSQDSGSNQPQHF. CDR3 nucleotides: TGTGCCAGCAGCCAAGATTCAGGCAGCAATCAGCCCCAGCATTTT.

This clone was found a few times. The V call is TRBV6-1, the J call TRBJ2-7; D perhaps matches TRBD1 (6 bases). V shed 5 bases and J shed 1 base, with 9 bases lying between them. Germline loops: CDR1 MNHNS, CDR2 SASEGT. The CDR3 consists of 13 residues. CDR3 sequence (DNA): TGTGCCAGCAGTACCGGGACATCCTACGAGCAGTACTTC. This encodes CASSTGTSYEQYF.

The rearrangement links TRBV6-5 to TRBJ2-3; D ambiguous. Germline V gene data show CDR1 as MNHEY and CDR2 as SVGAGI. Trimming removed 0 bases at V and 8 bases at J, with 12 bases between. The CDR3 covers 14 residues. The CDR3 spells CASSYSPMALTQYF. CDR3 DNA sequence: TGTGCCAGCAGTTACTCGCCGATGGCACTTACGCAGTATTTT.

The chain combines TRBV6-1 with TRBJ1-1, with a weak D call TRBD1 (5 bases). V was cut by 6 bases and J by 4 bases, with 9 bases left in between. CDR3 size: 12 residues. Germline CDR1 and CDR2: MNHNS and SASEGT. CDR3 sequence reads: CASSRVGTEAFF. Here the CDR3 DNA reads TGTGCCAGCAGCAGGGTGGGCACTGAAGCTTTCTTT.